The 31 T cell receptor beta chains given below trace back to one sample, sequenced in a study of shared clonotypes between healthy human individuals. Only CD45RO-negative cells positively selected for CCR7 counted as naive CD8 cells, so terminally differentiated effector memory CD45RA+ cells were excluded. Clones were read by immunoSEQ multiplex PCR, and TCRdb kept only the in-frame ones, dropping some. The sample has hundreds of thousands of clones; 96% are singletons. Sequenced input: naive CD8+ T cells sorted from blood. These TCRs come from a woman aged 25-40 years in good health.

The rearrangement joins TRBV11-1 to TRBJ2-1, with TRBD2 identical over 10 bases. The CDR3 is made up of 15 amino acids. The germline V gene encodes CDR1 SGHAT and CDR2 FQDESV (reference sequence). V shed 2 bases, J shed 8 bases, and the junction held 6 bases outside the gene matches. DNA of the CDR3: TGTGCCAGCAGCTTAAGGCTAGCGGGAGTCGATGAGCAGTTCTTC. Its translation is CASSLRLAGVDEQFF.

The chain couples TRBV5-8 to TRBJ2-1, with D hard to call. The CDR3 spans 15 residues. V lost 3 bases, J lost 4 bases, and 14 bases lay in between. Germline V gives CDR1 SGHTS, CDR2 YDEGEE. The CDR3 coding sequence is TGTGCCAGCAGCTCTAACGGTCTGGGGTACAATGAGCAGTTCTTC. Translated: CASSSNGLGYNEQFF.

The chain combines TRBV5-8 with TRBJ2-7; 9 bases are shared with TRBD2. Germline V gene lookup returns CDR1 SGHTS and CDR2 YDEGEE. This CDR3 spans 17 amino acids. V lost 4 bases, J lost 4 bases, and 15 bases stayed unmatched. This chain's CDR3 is CASSSPYGVLAGYEQYF. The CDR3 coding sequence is TGTGCCAGCAGCAGCCCATACGGCGTTCTAGCGGGGTACGAGCAGTACTTC.

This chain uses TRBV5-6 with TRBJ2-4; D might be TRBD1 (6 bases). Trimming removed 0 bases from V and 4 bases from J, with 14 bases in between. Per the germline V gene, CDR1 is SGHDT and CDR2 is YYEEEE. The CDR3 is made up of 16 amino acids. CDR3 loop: CASSLATGITKNIQYF. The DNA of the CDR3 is TGTGCCAGCAGCTTGGCTACAGGGATTACGAAAAACATTCAGTACTTC. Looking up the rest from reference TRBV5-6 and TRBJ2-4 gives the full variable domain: DAGVTQSPTHLIKTRGQQVTLRCSPKSGHDTVSWYQQALGQGPQFIFQYYEEEERQRGNFPDRFSGHQFPNYSSELNVNALLLGDSALYLCASSLATGITKNIQYFGAGTRLSVL.

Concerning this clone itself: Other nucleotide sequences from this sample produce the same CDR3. CDR3 amino acids: CASRGQSSYNEQFF. The CDR3 nucleotides read TGTGCCAGCAGAGGACAGAGCTCCTACAATGAGCAGTTCTTC. V usage is TRBV28 and J usage is TRBJ2-1; perhaps TRBD1 as D (6 bases). The CDR3 length is 14 residues. Trimming took 6 bases from V and 0 from J, leaving 9 bases between them. Germline-derived CDR1 and CDR2 are MDHEN and SYDVKM.

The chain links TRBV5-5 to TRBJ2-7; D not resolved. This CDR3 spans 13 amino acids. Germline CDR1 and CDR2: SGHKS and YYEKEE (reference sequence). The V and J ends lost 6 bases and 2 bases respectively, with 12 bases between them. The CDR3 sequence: CASTELTPYEQYF. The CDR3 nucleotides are TGTGCCAGCACCGAGCTTACCCCCTACGAGCAGTACTTC.

CDR3 sequence (DNA): TGCGCCAGCAGCACGGGACTAGCGGGAGAAGGATACGAGCAGTACTTC. Amino acid sequence: CASSTGLAGEGYEQYF. V is TRBV5-1 and J is TRBJ2-7, with 14 nucleotides matching TRBD2. Per the germline V gene, CDR1 is SGHRS and CDR2 is YFSETQ. The length of the CDR3 is 16 residues. The J segment lost 4 bases and the V segment lost 4 bases, leaving 7 bases of the junction unmatched.

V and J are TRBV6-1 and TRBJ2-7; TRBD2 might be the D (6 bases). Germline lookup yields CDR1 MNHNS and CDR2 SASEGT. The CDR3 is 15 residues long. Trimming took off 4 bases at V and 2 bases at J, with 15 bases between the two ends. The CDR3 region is CASSVSGAVTYEQYF. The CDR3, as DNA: TGTGCCAGCAGTGTTTCGGGAGCCGTTACCTACGAGCAGTACTTC.

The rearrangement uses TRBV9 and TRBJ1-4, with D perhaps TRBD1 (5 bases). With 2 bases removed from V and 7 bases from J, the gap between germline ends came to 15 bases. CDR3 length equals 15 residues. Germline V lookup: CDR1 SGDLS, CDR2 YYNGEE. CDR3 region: CASSVSGLGSEKLFF. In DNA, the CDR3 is TGTGCCAGCAGCGTCTCGGGGCTCGGTAGTGAAAAACTGTTTTTT. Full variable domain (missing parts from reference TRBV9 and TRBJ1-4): DSGVTQTPKHLITATGQRVTLRCSPRSGDLSVYWYQQSLDQGLQFLIQYYNGEERAKGNILERFSAQQFPDLHSELNLSSLELGDSALYFCASSVSGLGSEKLFFGSGTQLSVL.

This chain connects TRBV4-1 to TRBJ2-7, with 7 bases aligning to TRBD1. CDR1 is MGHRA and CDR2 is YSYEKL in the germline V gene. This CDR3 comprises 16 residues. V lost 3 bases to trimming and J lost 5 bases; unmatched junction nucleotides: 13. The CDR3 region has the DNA TGCGCCAGCAGCCAGGGGGACAGATCCAACAGGAACGAGCAGTACTTC. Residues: CASSQGDRSNRNEQYF.

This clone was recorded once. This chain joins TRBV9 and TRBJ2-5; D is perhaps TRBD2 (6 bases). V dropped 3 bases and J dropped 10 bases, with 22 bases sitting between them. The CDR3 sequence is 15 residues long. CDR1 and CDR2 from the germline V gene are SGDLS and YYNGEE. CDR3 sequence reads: CASSGLGTSYEDQYF. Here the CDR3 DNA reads TGTGCCAGCAGCGGACTCGGGACTTCCTATGAAGACCAGTACTTC.

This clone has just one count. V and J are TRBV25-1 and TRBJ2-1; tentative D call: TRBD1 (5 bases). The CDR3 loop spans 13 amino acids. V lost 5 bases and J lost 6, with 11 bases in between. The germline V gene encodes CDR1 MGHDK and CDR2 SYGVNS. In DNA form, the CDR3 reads TGTGCCAGCAGTTCGCAGGGTGTCAATGAGCAGTTCTTC. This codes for CASSSQGVNEQFF.

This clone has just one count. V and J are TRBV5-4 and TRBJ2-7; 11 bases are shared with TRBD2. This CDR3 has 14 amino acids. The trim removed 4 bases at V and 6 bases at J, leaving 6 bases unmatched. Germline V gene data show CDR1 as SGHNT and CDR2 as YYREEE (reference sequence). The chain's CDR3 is CASSTSGGIVEQYF. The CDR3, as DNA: TGTGCCAGCAGCACTAGCGGGGGAATAGTCGAGCAGTACTTC.

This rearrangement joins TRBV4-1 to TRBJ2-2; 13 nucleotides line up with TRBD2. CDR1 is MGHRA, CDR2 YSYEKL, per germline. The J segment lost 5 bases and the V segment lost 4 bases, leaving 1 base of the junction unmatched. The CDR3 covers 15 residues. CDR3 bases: TGCGCCAGCAGCCGACTAGCGGGGGGAACCGGGGAGCTGTTTTTT. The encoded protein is CASSRLAGGTGELFF.

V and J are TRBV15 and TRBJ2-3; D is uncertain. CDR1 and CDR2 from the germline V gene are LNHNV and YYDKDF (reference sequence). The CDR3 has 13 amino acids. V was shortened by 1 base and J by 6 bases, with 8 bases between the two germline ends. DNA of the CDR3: TGTGCCACCAGCAGAGTAAGGCCTGATACGCAGTATTTT. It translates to CATSRVRPDTQYF. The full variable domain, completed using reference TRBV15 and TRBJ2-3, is DAMVIQNPRYQVTQFGKPVTLSCSQTLNHNVMYWYQQKSSQAPKLLFHYYDKDFNNEADTPDNFQSRRPNTSFCFLDIRSPGLGDTAMYLCATSRVRPDTQYFGPGTRLTVL.

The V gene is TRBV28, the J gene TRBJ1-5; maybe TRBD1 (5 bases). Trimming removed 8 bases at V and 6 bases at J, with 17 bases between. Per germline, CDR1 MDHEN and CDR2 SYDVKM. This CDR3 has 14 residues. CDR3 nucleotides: TGTGCCAGCGCCCCCGTGGGGGGGGGTCAGCCCCAGCATTTT. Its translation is CASAPVGGGQPQHF.

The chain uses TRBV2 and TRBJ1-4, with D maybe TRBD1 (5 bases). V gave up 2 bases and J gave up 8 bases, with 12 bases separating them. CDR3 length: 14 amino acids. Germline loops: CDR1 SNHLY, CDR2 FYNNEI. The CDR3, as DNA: TGTGCCAGCAGTGAACAGGGCCTAAACGAAAAACTGTTTTTT. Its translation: CASSEQGLNEKLFF.

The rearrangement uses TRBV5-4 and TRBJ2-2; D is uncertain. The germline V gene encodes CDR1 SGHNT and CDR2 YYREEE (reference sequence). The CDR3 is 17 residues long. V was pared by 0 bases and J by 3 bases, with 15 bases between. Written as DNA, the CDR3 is TGTGCCAGCAGCTTGGCCCCGCGGACCGAGGACACCGGGGAGCTGTTTTTT. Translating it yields CASSLAPRTEDTGELFF.

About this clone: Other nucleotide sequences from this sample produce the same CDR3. For the CDR3, the DNA is TGTGCCAGCAGTTTAGGGGGGTACTACGAGCAGTACTTC. Translation: CASSLGGYYEQYF. The V and J genes are TRBV27 and TRBJ2-7; D might be TRBD2 (6 bases). This CDR3 contains 13 residues. Germline values: CDR1 MNHEY, CDR2 SMNVEV (reference sequence). V lost 2 bases and J lost 3, with 8 bases in between.

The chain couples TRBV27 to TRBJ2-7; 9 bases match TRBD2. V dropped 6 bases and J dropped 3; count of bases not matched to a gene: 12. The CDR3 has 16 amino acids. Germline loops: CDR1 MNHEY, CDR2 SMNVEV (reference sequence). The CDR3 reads CASSREIAGGYYEQYF. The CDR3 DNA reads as TGTGCCAGCAGCCGCGAAATCGCGGGAGGGTACTACGAGCAGTACTTC.

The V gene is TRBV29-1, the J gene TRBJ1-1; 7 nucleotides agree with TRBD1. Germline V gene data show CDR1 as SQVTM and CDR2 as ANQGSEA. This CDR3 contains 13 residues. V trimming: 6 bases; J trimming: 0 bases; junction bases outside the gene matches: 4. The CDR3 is CSVTTGMNTEAFF. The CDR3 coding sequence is TGCAGCGTGACGACAGGGATGAACACTGAAGCTTTCTTT. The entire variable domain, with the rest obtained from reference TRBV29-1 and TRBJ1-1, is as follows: SAVISQKPSRDICQRGTSLTIQCQVDSQVTMMFWYRQQPGQSLTLIATANQGSEATYESGFVIDKFPISRPNLTFSTLTVSNMSPEDSSIYLCSVTTGMNTEAFFGQGTRLTVV.

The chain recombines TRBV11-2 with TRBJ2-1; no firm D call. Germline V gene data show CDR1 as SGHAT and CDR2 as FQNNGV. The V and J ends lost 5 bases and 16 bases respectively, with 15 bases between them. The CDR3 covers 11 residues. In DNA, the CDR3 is TGTGCCAGCAGCACGACCCATAGCCACTTCTTC. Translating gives CASSTTHSHFF.

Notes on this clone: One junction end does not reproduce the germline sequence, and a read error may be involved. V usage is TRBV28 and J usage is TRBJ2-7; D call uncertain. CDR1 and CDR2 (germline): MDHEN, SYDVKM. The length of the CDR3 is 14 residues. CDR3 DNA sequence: TGTGCCAGCAGCTTATGGCACTCAACCTACGAGCAGTACTTC. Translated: CASSLWHSTYEQYF.

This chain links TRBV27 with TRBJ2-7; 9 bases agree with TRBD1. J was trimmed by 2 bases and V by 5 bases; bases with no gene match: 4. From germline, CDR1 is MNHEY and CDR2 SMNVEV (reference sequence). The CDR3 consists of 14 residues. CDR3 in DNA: TGTGCCAGCAGTCTCGGACAGGGGACCTACGAGCAGTACTTC. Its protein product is CASSLGQGTYEQYF.

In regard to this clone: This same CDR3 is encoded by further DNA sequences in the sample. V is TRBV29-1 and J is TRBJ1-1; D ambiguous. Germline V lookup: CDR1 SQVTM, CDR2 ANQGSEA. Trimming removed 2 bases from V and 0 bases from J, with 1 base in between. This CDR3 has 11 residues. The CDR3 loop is CSVELNTEAFF. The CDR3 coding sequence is TGCAGCGTTGAATTGAACACTGAAGCTTTCTTT. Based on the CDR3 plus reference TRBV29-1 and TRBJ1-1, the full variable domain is SAVISQKPSRDICQRGTSLTIQCQVDSQVTMMFWYRQQPGQSLTLIATANQGSEATYESGFVIDKFPISRPNLTFSTLTVSNMSPEDSSIYLCSVELNTEAFFGQGTRLTVV.

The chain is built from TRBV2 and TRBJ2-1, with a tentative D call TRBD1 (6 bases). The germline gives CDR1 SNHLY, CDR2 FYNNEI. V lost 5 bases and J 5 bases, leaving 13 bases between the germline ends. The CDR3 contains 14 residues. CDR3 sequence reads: CASSPGQLNNEQFF. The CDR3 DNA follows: TGTGCCAGCAGTCCCGGACAGTTAAACAATGAGCAGTTCTTC.

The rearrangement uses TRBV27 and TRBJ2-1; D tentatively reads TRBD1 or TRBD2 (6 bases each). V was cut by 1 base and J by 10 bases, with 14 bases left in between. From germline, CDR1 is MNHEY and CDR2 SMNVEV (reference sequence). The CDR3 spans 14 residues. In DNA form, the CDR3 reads TGTGCCAGCAGTTTATATGGGGGGCCAGGGGAGCAGTTCTTC. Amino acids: CASSLYGGPGEQFF.

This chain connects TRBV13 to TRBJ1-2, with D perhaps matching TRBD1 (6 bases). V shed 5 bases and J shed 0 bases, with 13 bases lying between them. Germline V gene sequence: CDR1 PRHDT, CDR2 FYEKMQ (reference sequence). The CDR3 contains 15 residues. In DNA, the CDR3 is TGTGCCAGCAGCCTACAGGACAGTTCTAACTATGGCTACACCTTC. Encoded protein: CASSLQDSSNYGYTF.

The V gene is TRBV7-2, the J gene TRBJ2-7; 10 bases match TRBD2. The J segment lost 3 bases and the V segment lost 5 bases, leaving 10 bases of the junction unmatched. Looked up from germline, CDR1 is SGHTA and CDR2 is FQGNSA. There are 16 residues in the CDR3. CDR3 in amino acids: CASSKGLAQYRYEQYF. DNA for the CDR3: TGTGCCAGCAGCAAGGGACTAGCGCAATACCGCTACGAGCAGTACTTC.

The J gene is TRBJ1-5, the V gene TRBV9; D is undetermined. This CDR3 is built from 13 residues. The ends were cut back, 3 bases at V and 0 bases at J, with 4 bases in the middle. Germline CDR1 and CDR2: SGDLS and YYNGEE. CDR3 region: CASSGYSNQPQHF. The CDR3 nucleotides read TGTGCCAGCAGCGGTTATAGCAATCAGCCCCAGCATTTT.

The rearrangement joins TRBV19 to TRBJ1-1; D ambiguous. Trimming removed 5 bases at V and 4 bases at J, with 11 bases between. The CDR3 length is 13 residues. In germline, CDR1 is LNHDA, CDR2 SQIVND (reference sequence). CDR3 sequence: CASSAPEFTEAFF. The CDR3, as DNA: TGTGCCAGTAGTGCCCCGGAGTTCACTGAAGCTTTCTTT.